This T cell receptor (beta chain) was found in a study of T cell repertoires in cytomegalovirus infection. About the study: Indications of both CMV infection and matching HLA type were provided by public TCR beta signatures. General observations from the study: Cumulative public TCR beta family frequency identified CMV carriers with the relevant HLA. Ex vivo, HLA-C-restricted CMV-specific TCR beta clonotypes prevailed over the rest of the response.

TCRdb reanalysed the reads using MiXCR and keeps one entry per CDR3 protein. The table records 150,000 to 200,000 distinct CDR3 sequences, approximately 14% of them present only once. V gave up 6 bases and J gave up 8 bases; unmatched junction bases: 13. CDR3 size: 15 residues. Per the germline V gene, CDR1 is ENHRY and CDR2 is SYGVKD. In the case of this clonotype: Its antigen is as yet unknown.

The TCR was taken from a human donor in good health (CMV status not recorded). Some clones in this sample may be carry-over from other donors' samples. Material: PBMCs. V gene TRBV10-3 combines with J gene TRBJ1-3, with TRBD1 matching over 7 bases. The CDR3 protein is CAIRLGQAQRDTIYF. The CDR3 nucleotides read TGTGCCATCAGGTTAGGACAGGCGCAGAGGGACACCATATATTTT.